The 7 T cell receptor beta chains below were found in one sample sequenced in a study of cytomegalovirus exposure and HLA in healthy donors. 60 Vbeta and 13 Jbeta primers were used in PCR. Here immunoSEQ multiplex PCR was the method, and the copy in TCRdb shows in-frame clones only, minus some. The sample table includes about 130,000 clones. Sequencing was carried out using PBMCs. The receptors originated from a woman aged 40-49 years in good health and CMV-seropositive.

The chain uses TRBV7-8 and TRBJ2-2; the match to TRBD1 covers 9 bases. The CDR3 covers 15 residues. Germline values: CDR1 SGHVS, CDR2 FQNEAQ. V lost 2 bases and J lost 5; bases outside the gene matches: 3. Here the CDR3 reads CASSLTGQGTGELFF. CDR3 nucleotide sequence: TGTGCCAGCAGCTTAACGGGACAGGGAACCGGGGAGCTGTTTTTT.

The chain joins TRBV28 to TRBJ2-7; D is perhaps TRBD2 (6 bases). Germline V gene sequence: CDR1 MDHEN, CDR2 SYDVKM. CDR3 length: 14 residues. The V and J ends lost 6 bases and 1 base respectively, with 13 bases between them. CDR3 DNA: TGTGCCAGCAGGGGTTCGGGAGTGTCCTACGAGCAGTACTTC. This encodes CASRGSGVSYEQYF.

The chain is built from TRBV5-4 and TRBJ2-5; 7 bases match TRBD2. Germline-derived CDR1 and CDR2 are SGHNT and YYREEE (reference sequence). J gave up 5 bases and V 6 bases, and 10 bases lay outside the gene matches. This CDR3 is 14 amino acids long. The CDR3 protein is CASKSAGDRETQYF. The CDR3 DNA reads TGTGCCAGCAAGTCCGCGGGAGATAGGGAGACCCAGTACTTC. Based on the CDR3 plus reference TRBV5-4 and TRBJ2-5, the full variable domain is ETGVTQSPTHLIKTRGQQVTLRCSSQSGHNTVSWYQQALGQGPQFIFQYYREEENGRGNFPPRFSGLQFPNYSSELNVNALELDDSALYLCASKSAGDRETQYFGPGTRLLVL.

The chain has TRBV28 and TRBJ2-7; the match to TRBD2 covers 7 bases. The germline gives CDR1 MDHEN, CDR2 SYDVKM. The V and J ends lost 10 bases and 4 bases, in that order; junction bases with no gene match: 10. CDR3 length equals 13 residues. This chain's CDR3 is CATLGGTTYEQYF. Written as DNA, the CDR3 is TGTGCCACCCTGGGCGGGACTACTTACGAGCAGTACTTC.

The V and J genes are TRBV6-1 and TRBJ2-1, with 8 bases that match TRBD2. Germline V gene data show CDR1 as MNHNS and CDR2 as SASEGT. Germline trimming cut 8 bases from V and 5 bases from J; bases unmatched to any gene: 5. This CDR3 has 13 amino acids. DNA of the CDR3: TGTGCCAGCGGGACTAGAAGGGACAATGAGCAGTTCTTC. Its translation: CASGTRRDNEQFF.

CDR3 sequence: CASSLGQPSGEQFF. The CDR3 nucleotides are TGTGCCAGCAGCTTGGGACAGCCGAGCGGAGAGCAGTTCTTC. The chain recombines TRBV7-9 with TRBJ2-1, with 7 bases that match TRBD1. The CDR3 extends over 14 amino acids. Germline CDR1 reads SEHNR; CDR2 reads FQNEAQ (reference sequence). V lost 3 bases and J lost 10; bases outside the gene matches: 9.

The rearrangement uses TRBV6-6 and TRBJ2-2; the match to TRBD2 covers 8 bases. This CDR3 contains 15 residues. The J segment lost 3 bases and the V segment lost 5 bases, leaving 5 bases of the junction unmatched. The V gene's germline CDR1 is MNHNY and CDR2 SVGAGI (reference sequence). CDR3 DNA: TGTGCCAGCAGTCTACTAGCGGAGGACACCGGGGAGCTGTTTTTT. Its protein is CASSLLAEDTGELFF.